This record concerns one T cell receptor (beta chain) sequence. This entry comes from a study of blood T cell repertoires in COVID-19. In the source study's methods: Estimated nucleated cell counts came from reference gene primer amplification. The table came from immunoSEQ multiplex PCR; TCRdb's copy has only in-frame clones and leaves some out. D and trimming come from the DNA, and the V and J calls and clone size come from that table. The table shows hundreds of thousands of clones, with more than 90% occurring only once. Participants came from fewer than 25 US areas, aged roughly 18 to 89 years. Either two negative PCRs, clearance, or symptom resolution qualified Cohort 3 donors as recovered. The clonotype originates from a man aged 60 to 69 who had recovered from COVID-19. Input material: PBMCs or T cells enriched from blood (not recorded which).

CDR3 in amino acids: CASSPQARTGGVDTQYF. The CDR3 coding sequence is TGTGCCAGTAGCCCTCAGGCGCGGACAGGGGGGGTAGATACGCAGTATTTT. V and J are TRBV19 and TRBJ2-3; 10 positions match TRBD1. The germline V gene encodes CDR1 LNHDA and CDR2 SQIVND (reference sequence). The CDR3 length is 17 residues. The J segment lost 5 bases and the V segment lost 6 bases, leaving 14 bases of the junction unmatched.